The 14 T cell receptor beta chains given below trace back to one sample, sequenced in a study of cytomegalovirus exposure and HLA in healthy donors. PCR was performed using 60 Vbeta and 13 Jbeta primers. Profiling relied on immunoSEQ multiplex PCR, and the TCRdb table lists in-frame clones only, not all of them. The sample consists of about 170,000 clones, 80% to 85% of them appearing once. Specimen: PBMCs. These TCRs come from a girl aged 2 to 9 in good health and CMV-seropositive.

This rearrangement joins TRBV13 to TRBJ2-7, with TRBD1 matching 9 bases. V trimming: 5 bases; J trimming: 0 bases; junction bases outside the gene matches: 11. This CDR3 is 17 amino acids long. CDR1 is PRHDT, CDR2 FYEKMQ, per germline (reference sequence). DNA of the CDR3: TGTGCCAGCAGCAAACTAGGGACAGGGAAAAGCTCCTACGAGCAGTACTTC. Its translation: CASSKLGTGKSSYEQYF.

This chain uses TRBV28 with TRBJ1-5; 7 nucleotides line up with TRBD1. The germline CDR1 and CDR2 sequences are MDHEN and SYDVKM. The CDR3 totals 12 residues. With V trimmed by 5 bases and J by 6 bases, 1 base remained unmatched. CDR3 DNA sequence: TGTGCCAGCAGTCAGGGGGGTCAGCCCCAGCATTTT. This codes for CASSQGGQPQHF.

The rearrangement joins TRBV5-1 to TRBJ2-1, with 11 bases lining up with TRBD2. Unmatched junction bases numbered 8, after V lost 5 bases and J lost 4 bases. CDR1 is SGHRS, CDR2 YFSETQ, per germline. This CDR3 region has 16 residues. The CDR3 coding sequence is TGCGCCAGCAGTTCTAGACTAGCGGGATCGTACAATGAGCAGTTCTTC. This sequence encodes CASSSRLAGSYNEQFF.

The chain combines TRBV5-1 with TRBJ1-4; D gene ambiguous. Trimming shortened V by 0 bases and J by 4 bases, and 4 bases separated the two germline ends. In germline, CDR1 is SGHRS, CDR2 YFSETQ. The CDR3 spans 13 residues. This chain's CDR3 is CASSLGGNEKLFF. The CDR3 DNA sequence: TGCGCCAGCAGCTTGGGCGGTAATGAAAAACTGTTTTTT.

The chain combines TRBV29-1 with TRBJ2-1; 9 nucleotides agree with TRBD1. With 5 bases clipped from V and 9 bases from J, the junction kept 5 bases outside the gene matches. This CDR3 is 12 amino acids long. Looked up from germline, CDR1 is SQVTM and CDR2 is ANQGSEA. The CDR3 here is CSVRTGVIEQFF. The CDR3 coding sequence is TGCAGCGTTCGGACAGGGGTTATTGAGCAGTTCTTC.

A single count supports this clone. This sequence joins TRBV10-3 and TRBJ1-1, with 9 bases matching TRBD1. CDR1 ENHRY and CDR2 SYGVKD come from the germline V gene. V shed 10 bases, J shed 7 bases, and the junction held 7 bases outside the gene matches. This CDR3 region has 12 residues. The CDR3 coding sequence is TGTGCCACCCGGACAGGGGCTTTTGAAGCTTTCTTT. Its protein is CATRTGAFEAFF.

This sequence joins TRBV27 and TRBJ2-3, with TRBD2 matching 7 bases. The V segment lost 3 bases and the J segment 4 bases; nucleotides outside the gene matches: 13. The CDR3 extends over 17 amino acids. CDR1 is MNHEY and CDR2 is SMNVEV in the germline V gene (reference sequence). The CDR3 DNA reads TGTGCCAGCAGTTTCCCAGGGAGACTAGCTGGGGCAGATACGCAGTATTTT. This encodes CASSFPGRLAGADTQYF.

The J gene is TRBJ2-5, the V gene TRBV12-2; the table's D call, TRBD2, was not checked against the DNA. TRBV12-2 is reported as a pseudogene. This CDR3 is built from 18 residues. CDR3 sequence: CASRFPGSITGGRETQYF. CDR3 sequence (DNA): TGTGCAAGTCGCTTTCCGGGAAGTATCACGGGAGGGCGGGAGACCCAGTACTTC.

This chain uses TRBV5-1 with TRBJ1-1; no definite D call. Germline CDR1 SGHRS, CDR2 YFSETQ. This CDR3 has 11 amino acids. Trimming removed 4 bases from V and 4 bases from J, with 5 bases in between. As DNA, the CDR3 is TGCGCCAGCAGCGAGGGCACTGAAGCTTTCTTT. Its translation is CASSEGTEAFF.

The V call is TRBV11-3, the J call TRBJ2-1, with no clear D. Germline-derived CDR1 and CDR2 are SGHNT and YENEEA. V was trimmed by 2 bases and J by 3 bases, leaving 5 bases between them. The CDR3 is made up of 13 amino acids. The chain's CDR3 is CASSLQDYNEQFF. CDR3 DNA: TGTGCCAGCAGCTTACAGGACTACAATGAGCAGTTCTTC. The full variable domain, its missing parts supplied by reference TRBV11-3 and TRBJ2-1, is EAGVVQSPRYKIIEKKQPVAFWCNPISGHNTLYWYLQNLGQGPELLIRYENEEAVDDSQLPKDRFSAERLKGVDSTLKIQPAELGDSAVYLCASSLQDYNEQFFGPGTRLTVL.

V usage is TRBV14 and J usage is TRBJ2-2, with a tentative D call TRBD2 (5 bases). Germline values: CDR1 SGHDN, CDR2 FVKESK. The V gene lost 10 bases and the J gene lost 5 bases, with 11 bases spanning the gap. The length of the CDR3 is 12 residues. DNA for the CDR3: TGTGCCAACCCGCCGGGGACCGGGGAGCTGTTTTTT. Translation gives CANPPGTGELFF. The full variable domain, completed using reference TRBV14 and TRBJ2-2, is EAGVTQFPSHSVIEKGQTVTLRCDPISGHDNLYWYRRVMGKEIKFLLHFVKESKQDESGMPNNRFLAERTGGTYSTLKVQPAELEDSGVYFCANPPGTGELFFGEGSRLTVL.

This chain joins TRBV28 and TRBJ2-7; D possibly corresponds to TRBD1 (5 bases). The CDR3 loop spans 12 amino acids. V was cut by 3 bases and J by 6 bases, with 9 bases left in between. Germline V gives CDR1 MDHEN, CDR2 SYDVKM. In nucleotides, the CDR3 is TGTGCCAGCAGTTTGGGGCAGCTCGAGCAGTACTTC. Protein product: CASSLGQLEQYF.

This clone appeared once. The sample has other DNA sequences that encode this CDR3 too. The chain couples TRBV4-1 to TRBJ2-1; D is uncertain. The CDR3 extends over 13 amino acids. The V end was cut by 0 bases, the J end by 4 bases, with 4 bases between. Per germline, CDR1 MGHRA and CDR2 YSYEKL. The CDR3, as DNA: TGCGCCAGCAGCCAAGAGAGGTACAATGAGCAGTTCTTC. As protein: CASSQERYNEQFF.

The gene calls are TRBV6-6 and TRBJ1-2, with 7 nucleotides matching TRBD1. The CDR3 sequence is 16 residues long. Germline V gene lookup returns CDR1 MNHNY and CDR2 SVGAGI (reference sequence). J gave up 6 bases and V 0 bases, and 10 bases lay outside the gene matches. CDR3 protein: CASSYSPGTEEDGYTF. CDR3 in DNA: TGTGCCAGCAGTTACTCCCCCGGGACAGAAGAAGATGGCTACACCTTC.